The clone carrying this TCR beta chain turned up a few times. What it binds is unknown. The data stem from a study of blood T cells in healthy people across ages. Study results and limitations: Higher naive T cell percentage went strongly together with higher TCR beta diversity.

Trimming left V 0 bases short and J 3 bases short, with 9 bases between. The CDR3 is made up of 14 amino acids. Germline V gene sequence: CDR1 SGDLS, CDR2 YYNGEE. The use of a sample-barcoded 5' primer and a J-beta primer mix characterized a second PCR of 7 to 11 cycles. Each cDNA molecule received a tag from a template-switch adaptor that had 12 random nucleotides. There were at least 2.5 million CDR3-containing paired-end reads obtained from each sample. TCRdb reanalysed the 5' RACE reads using MiXCR and keeps one entry per CDR3 protein. Of about 900,000 distinct CDR3 sequences in the sample, around two thirds were seen once.

This chain connects TRBV9 to TRBJ1-2, with D maybe TRBD1 (5 bases). Specimen: blood. The sequence derives from a man aged 25-45 years in good health. The CDR3 coding sequence is TGTGCCAGCAGCGTAGTTGGGGCCCACTATGGCTACACCTTC. This sequence encodes CASSVVGAHYGYTF.